In this sample, the clone carrying this T cell receptor (beta chain) is medium-sized. The sample comes from a study of immune characterization of retroperitoneal liposarcoma. TCRdb passed the PCR reads through MiXCR, listing each CDR3 protein once. The repertoire holds 2,700 or so distinct CDR3 sequences, with around 37% as singletons. The CDR3 extends over 14 amino acids. V shed 6 bases, J shed 1 base, and the junction held 2 bases outside the gene matches. Germline CDR1 and CDR2: SGHTA and FQGNSA. V usage is TRBV7-2 and J usage is TRBJ2-3, with 9 bases identical to TRBD2. This receptor was obtained from a male donor with retroperitoneal liposarcoma. Material for sequencing was tumor tissue. The CDR3 loop reads CASRLAGRTDTQYF. Here the CDR3 DNA reads TGTGCCAGCAGACTAGCGGGTCGCACAGATACGCAGTATTTT. The full variable domain, rest sourced from reference TRBV7-2 and TRBJ2-3, is GAGVSQSPSNKVTEKGKDVELRCDPISGHTALYWYRQSLGQGLEFLIYFQGNSAPDKSGLPSDRFSAERTGGSVSTLTIQRTQQEDSAVYLCASRLAGRTDTQYFGPGTRLTVL.